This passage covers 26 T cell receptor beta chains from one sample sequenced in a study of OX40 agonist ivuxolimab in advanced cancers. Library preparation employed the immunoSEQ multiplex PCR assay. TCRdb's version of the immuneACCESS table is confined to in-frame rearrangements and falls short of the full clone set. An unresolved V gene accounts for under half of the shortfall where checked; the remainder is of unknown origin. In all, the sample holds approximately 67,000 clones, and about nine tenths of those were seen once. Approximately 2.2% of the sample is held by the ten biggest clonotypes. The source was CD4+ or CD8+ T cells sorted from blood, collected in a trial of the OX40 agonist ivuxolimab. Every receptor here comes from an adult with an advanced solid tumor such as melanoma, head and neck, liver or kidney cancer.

The CDR3 region has the DNA TGTGCCAGCAGTTACGCTTTAGGGGATGGGGAGCAGTACTTC. Residues: CASSYALGDGEQYF. The rearrangement links TRBV6-6 to TRBJ2-7; TRBD1 is a possible D gene (5 bases). There are 14 residues in the CDR3. Trimming pared 2 bases from V and 7 bases from J, leaving 15 bases between. Germline lookup yields CDR1 MNHNY and CDR2 SVGAGI (reference sequence).

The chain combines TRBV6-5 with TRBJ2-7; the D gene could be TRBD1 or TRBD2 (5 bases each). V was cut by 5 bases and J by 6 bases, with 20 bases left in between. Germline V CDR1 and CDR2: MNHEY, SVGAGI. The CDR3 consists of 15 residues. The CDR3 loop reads CASSRPGTPRLEQYF. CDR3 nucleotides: TGTGCCAGCAGTCGCCCCGGGACCCCACGACTCGAGCAGTACTTC.

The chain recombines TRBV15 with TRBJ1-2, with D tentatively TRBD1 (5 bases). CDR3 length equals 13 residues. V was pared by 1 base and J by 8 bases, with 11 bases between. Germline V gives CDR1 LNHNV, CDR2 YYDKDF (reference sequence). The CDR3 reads CATSRAQASGYTF. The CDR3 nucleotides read TGTGCCACCAGCAGAGCACAGGCGTCCGGCTACACCTTC.

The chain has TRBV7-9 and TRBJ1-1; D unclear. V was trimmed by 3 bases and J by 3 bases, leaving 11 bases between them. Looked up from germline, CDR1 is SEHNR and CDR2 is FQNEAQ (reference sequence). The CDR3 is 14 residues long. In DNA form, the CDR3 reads TGTGCCAGCAGCTTTAGTCGAGAGGACACTGAAGCTTTCTTT. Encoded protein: CASSFSREDTEAFF.

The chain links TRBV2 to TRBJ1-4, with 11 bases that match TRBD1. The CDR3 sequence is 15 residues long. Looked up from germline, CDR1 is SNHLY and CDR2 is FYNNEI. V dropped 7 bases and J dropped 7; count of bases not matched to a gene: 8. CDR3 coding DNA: TGTGCCAGCAACGAACTCGGGACAGGGGGTGAAAAACTGTTTTTT. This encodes CASNELGTGGEKLFF. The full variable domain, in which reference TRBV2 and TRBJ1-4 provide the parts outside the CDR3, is EPEVTQTPSHQVTQMGQEVILRCVPISNHLYFYWYRQILGQKVEFLVSFYNNEISEKSEIFDDQFSVERPDGSNFTLKIRSTKLEDSAMYFCASNELGTGGEKLFFGSGTQLSVL.

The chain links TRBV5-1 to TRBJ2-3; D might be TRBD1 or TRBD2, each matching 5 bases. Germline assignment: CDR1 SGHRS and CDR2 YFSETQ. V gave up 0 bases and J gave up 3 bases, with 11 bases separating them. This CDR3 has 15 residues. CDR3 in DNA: TGCGCCAGCAGCTTGGCACGGGGCTCAACAGATACGCAGTATTTT. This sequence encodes CASSLARGSTDTQYF. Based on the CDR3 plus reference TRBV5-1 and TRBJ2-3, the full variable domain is KAGVTQTPRYLIKTRGQQVTLSCSPISGHRSVSWYQQTPGQGLQFLFEYFSETQRNKGNFPGRFSGRQFSNSRSEMNVSTLELGDSALYLCASSLARGSTDTQYFGPGTRLTVL.

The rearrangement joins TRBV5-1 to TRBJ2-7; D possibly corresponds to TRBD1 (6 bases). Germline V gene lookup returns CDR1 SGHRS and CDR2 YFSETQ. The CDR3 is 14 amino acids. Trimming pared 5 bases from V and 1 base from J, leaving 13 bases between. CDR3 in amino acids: CASSRGFLSYEQYF. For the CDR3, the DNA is TGCGCCAGCAGTAGGGGGTTCCTATCCTACGAGCAGTACTTC. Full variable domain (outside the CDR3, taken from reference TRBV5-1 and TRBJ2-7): KAGVTQTPRYLIKTRGQQVTLSCSPISGHRSVSWYQQTPGQGLQFLFEYFSETQRNKGNFPGRFSGRQFSNSRSEMNVSTLELGDSALYLCASSRGFLSYEQYFGPGTRLTVT.

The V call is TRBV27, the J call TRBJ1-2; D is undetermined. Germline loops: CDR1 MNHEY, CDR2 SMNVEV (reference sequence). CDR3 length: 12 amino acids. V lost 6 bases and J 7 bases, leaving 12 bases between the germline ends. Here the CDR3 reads CASRTRTFGYTF. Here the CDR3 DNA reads TGTGCCAGCAGGACCCGGACTTTTGGCTACACCTTC.

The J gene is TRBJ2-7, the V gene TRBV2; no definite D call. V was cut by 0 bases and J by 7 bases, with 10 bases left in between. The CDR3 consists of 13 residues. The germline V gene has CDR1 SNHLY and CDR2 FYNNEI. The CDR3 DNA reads TGTGCCAGCAGTGAAGCGCTTAAGTGGGAGCAGTACTTC. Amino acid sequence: CASSEALKWEQYF.

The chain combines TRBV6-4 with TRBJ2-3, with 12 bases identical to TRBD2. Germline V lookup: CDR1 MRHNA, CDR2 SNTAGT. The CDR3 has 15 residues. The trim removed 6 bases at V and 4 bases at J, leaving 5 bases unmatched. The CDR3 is CASSLTSGSSDTQYF. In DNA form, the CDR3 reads TGTGCCAGCAGCTTGACTAGCGGGAGCTCAGATACGCAGTATTTT.

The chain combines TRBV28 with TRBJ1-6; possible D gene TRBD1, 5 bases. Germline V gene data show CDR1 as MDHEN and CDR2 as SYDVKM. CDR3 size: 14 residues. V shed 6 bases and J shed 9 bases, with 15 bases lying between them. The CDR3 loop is CASSSQGRGSPLHF. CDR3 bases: TGTGCCAGCAGCTCTCAGGGTAGGGGTTCACCCCTCCACTTT.

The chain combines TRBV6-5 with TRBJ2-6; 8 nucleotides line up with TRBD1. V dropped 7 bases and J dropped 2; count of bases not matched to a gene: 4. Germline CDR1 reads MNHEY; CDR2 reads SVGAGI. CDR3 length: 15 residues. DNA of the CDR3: TGTGCCAGCACCCTACAGGGGGCTGGGGCCAACGTCCTGACTTTC. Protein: CASTLQGAGANVLTF.

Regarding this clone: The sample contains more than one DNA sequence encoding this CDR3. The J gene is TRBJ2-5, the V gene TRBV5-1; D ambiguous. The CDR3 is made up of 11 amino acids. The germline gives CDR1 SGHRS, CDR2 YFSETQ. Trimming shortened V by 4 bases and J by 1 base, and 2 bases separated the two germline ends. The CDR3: CASSSQETQYF. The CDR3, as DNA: TGCGCCAGCAGCAGCCAAGAGACCCAGTACTTC. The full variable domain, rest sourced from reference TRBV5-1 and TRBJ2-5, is KAGVTQTPRYLIKTRGQQVTLSCSPISGHRSVSWYQQTPGQGLQFLFEYFSETQRNKGNFPGRFSGRQFSNSRSEMNVSTLELGDSALYLCASSSQETQYFGPGTRLLVL.

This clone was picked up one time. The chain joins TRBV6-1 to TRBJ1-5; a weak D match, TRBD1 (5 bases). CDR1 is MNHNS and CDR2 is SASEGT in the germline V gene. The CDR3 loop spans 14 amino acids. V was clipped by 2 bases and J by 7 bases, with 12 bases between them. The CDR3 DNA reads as TGTGCCAGCAGTGAAAGGTCAGGGAGCCAGCCCCAGCATTTT. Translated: CASSERSGSQPQHF.

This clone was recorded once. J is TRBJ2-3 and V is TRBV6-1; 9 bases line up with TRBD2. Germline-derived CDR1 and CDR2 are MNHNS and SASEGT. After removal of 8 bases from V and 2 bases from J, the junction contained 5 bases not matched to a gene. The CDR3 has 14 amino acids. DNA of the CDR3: TGTGCCAGCCCTAGCGGGGCTTCCACAGATACGCAGTATTTT. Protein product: CASPSGASTDTQYF.

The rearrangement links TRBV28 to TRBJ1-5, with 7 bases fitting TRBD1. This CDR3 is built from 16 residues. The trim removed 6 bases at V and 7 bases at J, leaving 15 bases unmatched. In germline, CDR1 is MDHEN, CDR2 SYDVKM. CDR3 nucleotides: TGTGCCAGCAGATCTGACAGGGCTCTACCACGGCAGCCCCAGCATTTT. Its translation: CASRSDRALPRQPQHF.

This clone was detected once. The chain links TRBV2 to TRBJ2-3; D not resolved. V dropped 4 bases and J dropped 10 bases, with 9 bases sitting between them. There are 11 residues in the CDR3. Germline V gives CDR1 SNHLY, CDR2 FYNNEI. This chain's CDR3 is CASSVSGPQYF. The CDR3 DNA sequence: TGTGCCAGCAGTGTCTCGGGTCCGCAGTATTTT.

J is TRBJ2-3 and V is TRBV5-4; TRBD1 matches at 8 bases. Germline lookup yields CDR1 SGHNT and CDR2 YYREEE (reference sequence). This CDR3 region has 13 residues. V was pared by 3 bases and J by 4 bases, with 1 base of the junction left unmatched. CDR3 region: CASSSQGADTQYF. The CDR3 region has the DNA TGTGCCAGCAGCTCACAGGGGGCAGATACGCAGTATTTT.

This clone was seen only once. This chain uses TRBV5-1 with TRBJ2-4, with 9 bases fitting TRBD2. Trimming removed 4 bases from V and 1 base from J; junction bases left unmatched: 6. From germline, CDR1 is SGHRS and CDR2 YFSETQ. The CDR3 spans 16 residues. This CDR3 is CASSLGLARAKNIQYF. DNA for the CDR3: TGCGCCAGCAGCCTAGGACTAGCGAGGGCCAAAAACATTCAGTACTTC.

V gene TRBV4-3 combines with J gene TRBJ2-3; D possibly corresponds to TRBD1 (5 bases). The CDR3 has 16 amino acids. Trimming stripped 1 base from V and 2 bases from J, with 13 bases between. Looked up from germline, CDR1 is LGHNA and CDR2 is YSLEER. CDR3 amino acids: CASSQGRQLLTDTQYF. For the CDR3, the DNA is TGCGCCAGCAGCCAAGGTAGACAGCTACTCACAGATACGCAGTATTTT.

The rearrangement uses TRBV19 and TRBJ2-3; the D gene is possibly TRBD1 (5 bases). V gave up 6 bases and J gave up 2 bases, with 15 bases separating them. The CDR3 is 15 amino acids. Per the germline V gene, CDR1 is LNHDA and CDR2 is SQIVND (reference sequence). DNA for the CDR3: TGTGCCAGTAGCCCAGGGCGGCCCAACACAGATACGCAGTATTTT. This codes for CASSPGRPNTDTQYF.

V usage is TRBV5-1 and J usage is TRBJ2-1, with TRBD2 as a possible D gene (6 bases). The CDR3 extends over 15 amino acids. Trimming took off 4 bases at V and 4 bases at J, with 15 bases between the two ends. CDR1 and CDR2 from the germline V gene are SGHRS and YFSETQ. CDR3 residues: CASSPTGTGYNEQFF. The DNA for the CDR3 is TGCGCCAGCAGCCCTACCGGGACTGGATACAATGAGCAGTTCTTC.

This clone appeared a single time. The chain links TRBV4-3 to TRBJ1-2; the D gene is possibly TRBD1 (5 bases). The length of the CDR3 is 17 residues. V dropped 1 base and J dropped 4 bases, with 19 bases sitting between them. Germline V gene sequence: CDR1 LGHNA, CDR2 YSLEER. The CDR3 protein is CASSQAANLGTTYGYTF. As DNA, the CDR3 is TGCGCCAGCAGCCAAGCTGCAAACTTAGGGACGACCTATGGCTACACCTTC.

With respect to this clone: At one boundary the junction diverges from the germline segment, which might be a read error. Here the CDR3 reads CASSSPGQGAYEQYF. CDR3 coding DNA: TGTGCCAGCTCATCACCGGGACAGGGGGCGTACGAGCAGTACTTC. This chain connects TRBV18 to TRBJ2-7; 12 nucleotides align to TRBD1. Germline V gene lookup returns CDR1 KGHSH and CDR2 LQKENI. The CDR3 sequence is 15 residues long.

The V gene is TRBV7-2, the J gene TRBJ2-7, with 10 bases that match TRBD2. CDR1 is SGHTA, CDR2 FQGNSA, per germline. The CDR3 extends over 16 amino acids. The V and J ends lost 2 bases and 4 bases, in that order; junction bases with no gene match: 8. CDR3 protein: CASSLYSLAGVYEQYF. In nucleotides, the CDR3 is TGTGCCAGCAGCTTATACAGCCTAGCGGGGGTTTACGAGCAGTACTTC.

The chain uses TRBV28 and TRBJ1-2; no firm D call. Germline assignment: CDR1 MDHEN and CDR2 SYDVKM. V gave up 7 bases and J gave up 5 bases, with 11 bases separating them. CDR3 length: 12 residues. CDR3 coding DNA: TGTGCCAGCACCCCGGGAAGTTATGGCTACACCTTC. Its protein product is CASTPGSYGYTF.